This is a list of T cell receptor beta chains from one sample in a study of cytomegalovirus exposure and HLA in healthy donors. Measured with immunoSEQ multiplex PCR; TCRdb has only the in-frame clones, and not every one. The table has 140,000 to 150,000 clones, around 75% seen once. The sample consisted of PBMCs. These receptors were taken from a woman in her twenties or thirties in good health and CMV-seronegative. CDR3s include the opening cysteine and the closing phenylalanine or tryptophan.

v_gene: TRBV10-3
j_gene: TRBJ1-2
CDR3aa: CAISTPGGGLGIGYGYTF

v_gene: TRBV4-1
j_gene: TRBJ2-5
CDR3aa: CASSQPWGRETQYF

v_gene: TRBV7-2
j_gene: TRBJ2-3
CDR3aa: CASSFVQGSTDTQYF

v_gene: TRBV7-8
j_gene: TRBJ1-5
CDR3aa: CASSFGSLGYSNQPQHF

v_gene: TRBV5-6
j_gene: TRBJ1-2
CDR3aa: CASGKDVGRAYLRYGYTF

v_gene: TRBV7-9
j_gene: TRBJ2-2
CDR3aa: CASSSTNHTGELFF

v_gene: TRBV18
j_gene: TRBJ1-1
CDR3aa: CASSPRGGAGLYTEAFF

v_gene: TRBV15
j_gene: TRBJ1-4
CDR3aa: CATSRDSGASFTGVEEKLFF

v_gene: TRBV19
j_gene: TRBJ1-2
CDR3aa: CASSANLGTGNGYTF

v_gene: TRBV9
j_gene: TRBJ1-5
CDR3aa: CASSAGQYSNQPQHF

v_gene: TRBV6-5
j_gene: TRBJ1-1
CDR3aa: CASSYSTQGHNTEAFF

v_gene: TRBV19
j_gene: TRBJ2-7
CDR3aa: CASSPGTPVTSEQYF

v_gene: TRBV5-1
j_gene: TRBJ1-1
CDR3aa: CASSFLTGTGEAFF

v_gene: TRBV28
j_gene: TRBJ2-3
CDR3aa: CASIHQGQAADTQYF

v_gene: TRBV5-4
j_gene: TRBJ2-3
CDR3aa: CASSYLQGADTQYF

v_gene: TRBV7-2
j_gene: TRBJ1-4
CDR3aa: CASSSGQDRGNEKLFF

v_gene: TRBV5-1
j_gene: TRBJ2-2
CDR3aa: CASSFTGTGGTGELFF

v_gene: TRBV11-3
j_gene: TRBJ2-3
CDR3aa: CASSLGVAGTDTQYF

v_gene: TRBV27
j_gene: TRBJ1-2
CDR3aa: CASKPSGQRNYGYTF

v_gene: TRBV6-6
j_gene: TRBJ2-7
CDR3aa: CASRLSGGSYEQYF

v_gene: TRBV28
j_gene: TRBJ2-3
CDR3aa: CASSFPPTDTQYF

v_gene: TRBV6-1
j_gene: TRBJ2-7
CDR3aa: CASSEAGGSTHEQYF

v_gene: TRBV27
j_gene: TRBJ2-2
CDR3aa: CASSLLRGGSPANTGELFF

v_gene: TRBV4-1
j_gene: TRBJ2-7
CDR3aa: CASSLRGNYEQYF

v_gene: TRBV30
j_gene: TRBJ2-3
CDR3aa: CAWRPGTGADTQYF

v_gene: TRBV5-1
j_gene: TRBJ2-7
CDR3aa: CASSVGGARTYEQYF

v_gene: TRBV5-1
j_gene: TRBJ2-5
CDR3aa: CASSLAPWQIQETQYF

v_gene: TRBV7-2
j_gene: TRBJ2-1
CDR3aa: CASSYLAGGLNEQFF

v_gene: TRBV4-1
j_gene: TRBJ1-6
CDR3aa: CASSQGGTGSNSPLHF

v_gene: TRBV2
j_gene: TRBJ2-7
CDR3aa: CASSGTGGRLTYEQYF

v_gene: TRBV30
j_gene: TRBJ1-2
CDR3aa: CAWSAGTNYGYTF

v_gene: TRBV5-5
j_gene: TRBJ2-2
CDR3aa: CASRPPIISTGELFF